This passage covers 23 T cell receptor beta chains from one sample sequenced in a study of CD8 T cells in ankylosing spondylitis. Study conclusions and caveats: Roughly eight highly homologous variants formed a TCR beta motif that appeared characteristic of ankylosing spondylitis blood.

Each CDR3 protein gets one entry after TCRdb re-called the 5' RACE reads with MiXCR. This sample has some 840,000 distinct CDR3 sequences, with around 11% found just once. These receptors' targets are unknown. Sequenced: blood, either unsorted or a sorted T cell fraction (not recorded which). The receptors shown here come from a male donor with ankylosing spondylitis.

CDR3 sequence: CASSLAQAGAYEQYF. The CDR3 DNA reads TGCGCCAGCAGCTTGGCCCAAGCGGGAGCCTACGAGCAGTACTTC. The chain carries TRBV5-1 and TRBJ2-7, with 8 nucleotides matching TRBD2. With 0 bases clipped from V and 2 bases from J, the junction kept 4 bases outside the gene matches. Germline V gene lookup returns CDR1 SGHRS and CDR2 YFSETQ. This CDR3 region has 15 residues.

This clonotype was counted many times. V and J are TRBV20-1 and TRBJ2-7; D ambiguous. Germline V lookup: CDR1 DFQATT, CDR2 SNEGSKA (reference sequence). The CDR3 loop spans 12 amino acids. Trimming cost V 5 bases and J 6 bases, with 14 bases left between them. The DNA for the CDR3 is TGCAGTGCTTACGTTGTGGGCGGCGAGCAGTACTTC. Its translation is CSAYVVGGEQYF.

This clonotype appeared a few times. The chain carries TRBV5-1 and TRBJ2-2; D could derive from TRBD1 or TRBD2 (5 bases each). The CDR3 consists of 13 residues. V was clipped by 4 bases and J by 8 bases, with 12 bases between them. The germline gives CDR1 SGHRS, CDR2 YFSETQ. The CDR3 loop reads CASSQDGAGELFF. Written as DNA, the CDR3 is TGCGCCAGCAGCCAGGACGGGGCAGGGGAGCTGTTTTTT.

In this sample, this clonotype turned up many times. The CDR3 DNA reads TGTGCCAGCAGCAATCTATATTACGAGCAGTACTTC. Translated, it gives CASSNLYYEQYF. The chain joins TRBV7-2 to TRBJ2-7; D ambiguous. Germline lookup yields CDR1 SGHTA and CDR2 FQGNSA. Trimming took off 5 bases at V and 4 bases at J, with 9 bases between the two ends. The CDR3 totals 12 residues.

This clonotype turned up a few times. This chain links TRBV7-2 with TRBJ2-5, with no clear D. The germline V gene encodes CDR1 SGHTA and CDR2 FQGNSA. The CDR3 length is 14 residues. The V and J ends lost 5 bases and 1 base respectively, with 11 bases between them. In DNA form, the CDR3 reads TGTGCCAGCAGCAAGCCCCGGTCCCAAGAGACCCAGTACTTC. Its protein product is CASSKPRSQETQYF.

Many counts were recorded for this clonotype. This chain joins TRBV7-2 and TRBJ1-1; 8 bases align to TRBD1. Germline V gene lookup returns CDR1 SGHTA and CDR2 FQGNSA. The CDR3 has 16 residues. The trim removed 5 bases at V and 1 base at J, leaving 9 bases unmatched. The CDR3 sequence is CASSRLRDRRNTEAFF. The CDR3 region has the DNA TGTGCCAGCAGCAGGCTGAGGGACAGGAGGAACACTGAAGCTTTCTTT.

This sequence joins TRBV7-2 and TRBJ1-6; no reliable D call. Germline-derived CDR1 and CDR2 are SGHTA and FQGNSA. Trimming took off 3 bases at V and 7 bases at J, with 13 bases between the two ends. This CDR3 has 15 amino acids. The CDR3: CASSFKGGENSPLHF. CDR3 nucleotide sequence: TGTGCCAGCAGCTTTAAAGGAGGCGAGAATTCACCCCTCCACTTT.

The rearrangement joins TRBV5-1 to TRBJ2-2; maybe TRBD2 (6 bases). Germline V gene data show CDR1 as SGHRS and CDR2 as YFSETQ. The germline V and J ends were trimmed by 3 bases and 1 base, with 10 bases remaining between them. The CDR3 runs 15 residues. The DNA of the CDR3 is TGCGCCAGCAGCTGGACTACGCTGAACACCGGGGAGCTGTTTTTT. As protein: CASSWTTLNTGELFF.

This clonotype was found a few times. The chain carries TRBV7-2 and TRBJ2-7, with D uncertain. This CDR3 spans 15 amino acids. CDR1 and CDR2 (germline): SGHTA, FQGNSA. The V end lost 5 bases, the J end lost 0 bases, and 14 bases lay between the germline ends. CDR3 DNA sequence: TGTGCCAGCAGCGTAGGTCCCTCCCGCTCCTACGAGCAGTACTTC. Encoded protein: CASSVGPSRSYEQYF.

In this sample, this clonotype turned up a few times. V usage is TRBV11-2 and J usage is TRBJ2-2, with D possibly TRBD2 on 6 matching bases. Germline assignment: CDR1 SGHAT and CDR2 FQNNGV. CDR3 length: 16 residues. The V end lost 6 bases, the J end lost 0 bases, and 14 bases lay between the germline ends. The CDR3 loop reads CASRGLRRSNTGELFF. The CDR3 DNA is TGTGCCAGCAGGGGACTCAGACGCTCGAACACCGGGGAGCTGTTTTTT.

In its sample, this clonotype was seen many times. V usage is TRBV6-6 and J usage is TRBJ1-1; D unresolved. V lost 1 base and J lost 8, with 2 bases in between. The CDR3 totals 10 residues. Germline CDR1 MNHNY, CDR2 SVGAGI (reference sequence). The CDR3 region is CASSYLEAFF. CDR3 bases: TGTGCCAGCAGTTACTTGGAAGCTTTCTTT.

This chain uses TRBV29-1 with TRBJ2-3; 8 bases line up with TRBD1. V shed 6 bases and J 4 bases; nucleotides not matched to a gene: 3. The CDR3 consists of 12 residues. The germline CDR1 and CDR2 sequences are SQVTM and ANQGSEA. Here the CDR3 DNA reads TGCAGCGTACTACAGGGGGCAGATACGCAGTATTTT. Its protein product is CSVLQGADTQYF.

The V gene is TRBV4-2, the J gene TRBJ1-3; 10 positions match TRBD1. This CDR3 is built from 17 residues. Germline V CDR1 and CDR2: LGHNA, YNFKEQ. J gave up 4 bases and V 1 base, and 7 bases lay outside the gene matches. The CDR3 spells CASSQAGTGVSGNTIYF. Written as DNA, the CDR3 is TGTGCCAGCAGCCAAGCAGGGACAGGGGTGAGCGGAAACACCATATATTTT.

CDR3: CASSRTGGGNQPQHF. The CDR3 DNA sequence: TGTGCCAGCAGTCGGACCGGGGGTGGCAATCAGCCCCAGCATTTT. V is TRBV12-3 or TRBV12-4 and J is TRBJ1-5, with D perhaps TRBD1 (5 bases). V lost 5 bases to trimming and J lost 2 bases, with 13 bases between them. This CDR3 contains 15 residues.

This clonotype was recorded a few times. The genes are TRBV5-1 and TRBJ2-7, with 9 bases fitting TRBD2. The junction had 5 bases not matched to a gene; V was cut back by 2 bases and J by 2 bases. Germline lookup yields CDR1 SGHRS and CDR2 YFSETQ. This CDR3 spans 15 amino acids. The CDR3 loop reads CASSLGTSWAYEQYF. The CDR3 nucleotides are TGCGCCAGCAGCTTAGGGACTAGCTGGGCCTACGAGCAGTACTTC.

The chain links TRBV3-1 to TRBJ2-6; D is undetermined. The CDR3 runs to 13 residues. In germline, CDR1 is LGHDT, CDR2 YNNKEL (reference sequence). With 8 bases removed from V and 4 bases from J, the gap between germline ends came to 9 bases. Here the CDR3 reads CASDTAGANVLTF. The CDR3 coding sequence is TGTGCCAGCGACACGGCCGGGGCCAACGTCCTGACTTTC.

This clonotype was found a few times. V gene TRBV12-3 or TRBV12-4 combines with J gene TRBJ1-2; TRBD1 matches at 7 bases. The length of the CDR3 is 12 residues. Trimming removed 6 bases from V and 5 bases from J; junction bases left unmatched: 3. CDR3 nucleotide sequence: TGTGCCAGCAGGTGGACAGGTTATGGCTACACCTTC. Translated, it gives CASRWTGYGYTF.

This sequence joins TRBV5-1 and TRBJ2-7; possibly TRBD1 for D (6 bases). From germline, CDR1 is SGHRS and CDR2 YFSETQ. The CDR3 consists of 15 residues. V was cut by 3 bases and J by 0 bases, with 13 bases left in between. DNA of the CDR3: TGCGCCAGCAGCTGGAGGACAGACCTCTCCTACGAGCAGTACTTC. Translation: CASSWRTDLSYEQYF. Together with reference TRBV5-1 and TRBJ2-7, the CDR3 gives the full variable domain: KAGVTQTPRYLIKTRGQQVTLSCSPISGHRSVSWYQQTPGQGLQFLFEYFSETQRNKGNFPGRFSGRQFSNSRSEMNVSTLELGDSALYLCASSWRTDLSYEQYFGPGTRLTVT.

This clonotype has a handful of counts. The V and J genes are TRBV7-2 and TRBJ1-1; no clear D gene. The CDR3 spans 13 residues. Trimming removed 8 bases from V and 0 bases from J, with 10 bases in between. Germline CDR1 is SGHTA and CDR2 is FQGNSA. The CDR3 DNA reads TGTGCCAGCGAGCGACGGTTGAACACTGAAGCTTTCTTT. It specifies CASERRLNTEAFF.

This clonotype was counted a few times. This chain connects TRBV20-1 to TRBJ2-1; D may be TRBD1 or TRBD2 (5 bases each). The germline V gene has CDR1 DFQATT and CDR2 SNEGSKA (reference sequence). The ends were cut back, 5 bases at V and 3 bases at J, with 20 bases in the middle. The CDR3 runs 16 residues. The DNA for the CDR3 is TGCAGTGCTTGGGAAGGGACGGAAACCTACTACAATGAGCAGTTCTTC. Translated, it gives CSAWEGTETYYNEQFF.

This clonotype came up many times. The V gene is TRBV18, the J gene TRBJ2-5, with 9 bases identical to TRBD1. Trimming at V came to 4 bases and at J to 5 bases, leaving 5 bases not matched to a gene. The CDR3 has 14 residues. CDR1 and CDR2 from the germline V gene are KGHSH and LQKENI. The CDR3 DNA reads as TGTGCCAGCTCACTCGGGACAGGGTTGGAGACCCAGTACTTC. Translating gives CASSLGTGLETQYF.

This clonotype was seen at least ten times. The CDR3 DNA sequence: TGCAGTGCTAGAGATCTCGCCGGCCCGAACCACAATGAGCAGTTCTTC. It codes for CSARDLAGPNHNEQFF. J is TRBJ2-1 and V is TRBV20-1; D is unclear. Germline CDR1 reads DFQATT; CDR2 reads SNEGSKA (reference sequence). CDR3 length: 16 amino acids. The V end lost 0 bases, the J end lost 5 bases, and 17 bases lay between the germline ends.

On this clonotype itself: Possible read error: a much larger clone is one base away. The chain recombines TRBV6-5 with TRBJ2-5; D unresolved. V lost 2 bases and J lost 7, with 5 bases in between. Germline loops: CDR1 MNHEY, CDR2 SVGAGI. The CDR3 covers 11 residues. The CDR3 region is CASSYGVTQYF. The CDR3 DNA reads as TGTGCCAGCAGTTACGGGGTGACCCAGTACTTC.